This T cell receptor beta chain came from a study of cytotoxic CD8 clonotypes in ibrutinib-treated CLL. Background on the study: Each sample contained, on average, about 250,000 productive templates and 75,000 to 100,000 productive rearrangements.

With regard to this clone: Its antigen is unidentified.

CDR3 size: 14 residues. CDR1 and CDR2 from the germline V gene are MNHEY and SMNVEV (reference sequence). V lost 6 bases to trimming and J lost 3 bases; unmatched junction nucleotides: 5. Study-wide results and caveats: Stable or contracted on treatment, public clonotypes were also uncommon. Age-matched healthy donor levels were exceeded by baseline clonality, which tracked circulating CD8+ T-cell counts.

Targeted sequencing depth ranged from 1 in 200,000 to 1 in 1 million T cells. The method was immunoSEQ multiplex PCR; TCRdb's version includes in-frame clones alone and lacks a portion of them. The sample includes about 300,000 clones, approximately 76% of them seen just once. The chain joins TRBV27 to TRBJ1-5; TRBD1 aligns across 7 bases. The input for sequencing was PBMCs, taken at disease progression, from a patient treated with ibrutinib. The TCR originated in a human donor with chronic lymphocytic leukemia. The CDR3 sequence: CASRSRGTNQPQHF. The DNA of the CDR3 is TGTGCCAGCAGAAGCAGGGGGACCAATCAGCCCCAGCATTTT.